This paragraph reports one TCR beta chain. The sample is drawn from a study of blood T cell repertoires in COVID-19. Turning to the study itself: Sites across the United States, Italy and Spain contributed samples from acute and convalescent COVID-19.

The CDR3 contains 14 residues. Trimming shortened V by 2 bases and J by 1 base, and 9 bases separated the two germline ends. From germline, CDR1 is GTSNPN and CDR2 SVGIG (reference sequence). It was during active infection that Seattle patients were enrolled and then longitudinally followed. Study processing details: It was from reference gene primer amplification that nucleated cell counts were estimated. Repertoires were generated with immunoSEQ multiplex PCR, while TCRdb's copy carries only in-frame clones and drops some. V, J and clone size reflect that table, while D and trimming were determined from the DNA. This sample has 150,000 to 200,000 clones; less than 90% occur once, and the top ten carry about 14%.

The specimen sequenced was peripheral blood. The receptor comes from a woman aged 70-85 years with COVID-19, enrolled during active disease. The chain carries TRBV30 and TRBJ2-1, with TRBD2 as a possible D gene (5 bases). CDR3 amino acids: CAWSLGVSYNEQFF. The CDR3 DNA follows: TGTGCCTGGAGTCTCGGGGTTTCCTACAATGAGCAGTTCTTC. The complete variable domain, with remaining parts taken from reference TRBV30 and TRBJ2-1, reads SQTIHQWPATLVQPVGSPLSLECTVEGTSNPNLYWYRQAAGRGLQLLFYSVGIGQISSEVPQNLSASRPQDRQFILSSKKLLLSDSGFYLCAWSLGVSYNEQFFGPGTRLTVL.